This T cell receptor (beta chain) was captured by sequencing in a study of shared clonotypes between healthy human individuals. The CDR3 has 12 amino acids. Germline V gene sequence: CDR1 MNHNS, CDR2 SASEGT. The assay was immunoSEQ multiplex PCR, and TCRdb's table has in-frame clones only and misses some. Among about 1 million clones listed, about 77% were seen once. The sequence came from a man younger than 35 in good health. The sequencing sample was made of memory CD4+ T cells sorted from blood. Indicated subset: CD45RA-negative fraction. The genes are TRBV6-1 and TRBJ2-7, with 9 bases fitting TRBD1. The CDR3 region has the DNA TGTGCAGTGGGACAGGGCGCCTACGAGCAGTACTTC. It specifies CAVGQGAYEQYF.